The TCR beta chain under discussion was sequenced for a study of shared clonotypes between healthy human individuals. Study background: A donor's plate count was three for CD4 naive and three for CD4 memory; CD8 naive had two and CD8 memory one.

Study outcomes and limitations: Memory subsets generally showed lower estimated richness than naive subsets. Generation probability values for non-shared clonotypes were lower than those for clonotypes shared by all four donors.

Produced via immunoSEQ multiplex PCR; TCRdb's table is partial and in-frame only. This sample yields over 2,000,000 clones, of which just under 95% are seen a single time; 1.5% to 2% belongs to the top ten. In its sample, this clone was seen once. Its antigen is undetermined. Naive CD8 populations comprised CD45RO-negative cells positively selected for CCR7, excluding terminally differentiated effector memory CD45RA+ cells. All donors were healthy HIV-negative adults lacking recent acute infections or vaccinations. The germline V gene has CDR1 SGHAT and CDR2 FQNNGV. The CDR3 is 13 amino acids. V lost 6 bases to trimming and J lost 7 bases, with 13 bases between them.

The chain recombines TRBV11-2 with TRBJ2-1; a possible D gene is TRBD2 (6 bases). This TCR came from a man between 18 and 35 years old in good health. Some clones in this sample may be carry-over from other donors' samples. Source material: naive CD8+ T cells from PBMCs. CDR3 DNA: TGTGCCAGCAGTCCAAGCGGGCGGAATGAGCAGTTCTTC. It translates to CASSPSGRNEQFF.